The rows below give T cell receptor beta chains drawn from one sample of a study of cytotoxic CD8 clonotypes in ibrutinib-treated CLL. Assay used: immunoSEQ multiplex PCR; TCRdb lists only in-frame clones, some missing. The sample records 130,000 or so clones, approximately 80% being singletons. Sequences were derived from PBMCs, sampled after 12 months of ibrutinib treatment. All receptors come from a human donor with chronic lymphocytic leukemia. Each CDR3 is given with its conserved first and last residue. Each record gives: D gene, clone size, J gene, V gene, CDR3 protein, CDR3 DNA. The D gene is left open where the match is weak. Part of the rows lack a size; the others show once, few, many or a class for expanded clones.

NA,NA,TRBJ2-3,TRBV5-6,CASSFQGPDTQYF,TGTGCCAGCAGCTTTCAGGGCCCGGATACGCAGTATTTT
NA,NA,TRBJ1-1,TRBV19,CASSKGQNTEAFF,TGTGCCAGTAGTAAGGGGCAGAACACTGAAGCTTTCTTT
NA,NA,TRBJ2-1,TRBV9,CASSEGLGTSYNEQFF,TGTGCCAGCAGCGAGGGGCTCGGAACCTCCTACAATGAGCAGTTCTTC
TRBD2,NA,TRBJ2-7,TRBV19,CASSPAAGIFYEQYF,TGTGCCAGTAGTCCGGCAGCGGGGATTTTCTACGAGCAGTACTTC
NA,medium-sized,TRBJ1-4,TRBV27,CASSSQTGGNEKLFF,TGTGCCAGCAGTTCCCAGACAGGAGGGAATGAAAAACTGTTTTTT
NA,NA,TRBJ2-2,TRBV5-5,CASSLLPSSRGTKNTGELFF,TGTGCCAGCAGCTTGCTGCCAAGTTCCAGGGGAACCAAGAACACCGGGGAGCTGTTTTTT
TRBD1,NA,TRBJ1-5,TRBV9,CASSVGVGQGDGQPQHF,TGTGCCAGCAGCGTAGGGGTGGGGCAGGGGGACGGCCAGCCCCAGCATTTT
NA,once,TRBJ1-5,TRBV5-5,CASSLDRQSRPQHF,TGTGCCAGCAGCTTGGATCGGCAGTCCAGGCCCCAGCATTTT
NA,NA,TRBJ1-3,TRBV25-1,CASRDSGFGNTIYF,TGTGCCAGCAGAGATTCCGGGTTCGGAAACACCATATATTTT
NA,NA,TRBJ1-4,TRBV7-9,CASSPGHSNEKLFF,TGTGCCAGCAGCCCAGGACATTCTAATGAAAAACTGTTTTTT
NA,NA,TRBJ1-2,TRBV28,CASSSWRGGYTF,TGTGCCAGCAGTTCCTGGAGGGGCGGCTACACCTTC
NA,few,TRBJ2-7,TRBV28,CATSGPQTYEQYF,TGTGCCACCTCCGGGCCCCAAACCTACGAGCAGTACTTC
NA,NA,TRBJ2-7,TRBV5-4,CASSIAGRYEQYF,TGTGCCAGCAGCATAGCCGGACGATACGAGCAGTACTTC
NA,NA,TRBJ1-5,TRBV11-2,CASSLGTNQPQHF,TGTGCCAGCAGCCTCGGGACGAATCAGCCCCAGCATTTT
NA,NA,TRBJ1-2,TRBV4-3,CASSQEMEGGYTF,TGCGCCAGCAGCCAAGAAATGGAAGGTGGCTACACCTTC
NA,NA,TRBJ2-2,TRBV5-4,CASSLHRLNTGELFF,TGTGCCAGCAGCTTGCACAGGTTAAACACCGGGGAGCTGTTTTTT
NA,NA,TRBJ2-6,TRBV9,CASTRQFPPGVDGANVLTF,TGTGCCAGCACCCGACAGTTTCCTCCTGGGGTGGATGGGGCCAACGTCCTGACTTTC
NA,NA,TRBJ2-4,TRBV11-2,CASSPWALRLAKNIQYF,TGTGCCAGCAGCCCCTGGGCCCTACGACTAGCCAAAAACATTCAGTACTTC
NA,NA,TRBJ1-1,TRBV10-3,CAINQGPVNTEAFF,TGTGCCATCAATCAAGGACCCGTGAACACTGAAGCTTTCTTT
NA,NA,TRBJ1-3,TRBV19,CATIQGNTIYF,TGTGCTACTATACAGGGAAACACCATATATTTT